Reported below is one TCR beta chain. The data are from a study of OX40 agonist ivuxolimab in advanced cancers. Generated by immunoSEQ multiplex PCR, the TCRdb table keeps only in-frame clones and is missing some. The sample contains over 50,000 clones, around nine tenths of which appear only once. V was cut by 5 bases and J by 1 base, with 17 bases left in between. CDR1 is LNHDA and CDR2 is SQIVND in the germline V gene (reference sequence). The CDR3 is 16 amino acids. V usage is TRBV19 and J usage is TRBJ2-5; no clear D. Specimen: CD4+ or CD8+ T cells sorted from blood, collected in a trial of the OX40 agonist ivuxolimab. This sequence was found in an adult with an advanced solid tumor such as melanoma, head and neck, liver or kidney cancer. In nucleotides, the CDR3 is TGTGCCAGTAGTCTTCCCCCCGGTCTGTCCCAAGAGACCCAGTACTTC. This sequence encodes CASSLPPGLSQETQYF.